This T cell receptor beta chain derives from a study of blood T cell repertoires in COVID-19 (dated by TCRdb to about 2020). Study-level background: Samples from collaborators originated in the United States, Italy and Spain and spanned both the acute and convalescent phases of COVID-19. The material from the prospective study consisted of cDNA or gDNA derived from T cells, B-cell-depleted T cells, or PBMCs. Deeply sampled blood TCRbeta repertoires from subjects exposed to, actively infected with, or recovered from COVID-19 were included in the dataset. The repertoires were released in a freely available public database intended as a resource for research on the immune response to SARS-CoV-2. The samples were drawn from two sources: the first 160 participants of the ongoing ImmuneRACE study, and 1,000 to 1,500 subjects contributed by 6 global collaborators. Nearly every sample came with metadata listing a de-identified subject ID, COVID-19 status, age in years and sex. Where available, HLA class I and class II types were taken from metadata supplied by the sample provider and were not determined by assay-based typing.

V is clipped by 3 bases and J by 2 bases, and the sequence between their germline boundaries is 9 bases long. Taken from the germline V gene, the CDR1 and CDR2 loops are MGHDK and SYGVNS. Including the terminal cysteine and phenylalanine, the CDR3 comprises 14 residues. CDR3 DNA is the only sequence kept; it has 42 bases, read in frame from the first base. Ten or more counts support this clone. It lacks a known antigen. Base qualities are missing; no much larger clone stands one base away. Whole blood was collected in K2EDTA tubes by collaborating institutions according to the institutions' own protocols. Collaborator samples were shipped for TCRbeta analysis as frozen whole blood, isolated PBMCs, or DNA extracted from either sample type. The immunoSEQ Assay, a bias-controlled multiplex PCR, was used to amplify TCRbeta CDR3 regions from genomic DNA. Concerning the study's data processing: Nucleated cell counts per sample were estimated from amplification of reference gene primers within the assay. Sequence reads were collapsed and filtered to measure the absolute abundance of every unique TCRbeta CDR3 rearrangement. For each sample, productive Simpson clonality was calculated as the square root of Simpson's diversity index over productive rearrangements. Sourced from immuneACCESS, this table was stored by TCRdb with only in-frame sequences that have V and J called. A share of the clones is absent; for the studies checked, an unresolved V gene accounts for under half, and the remainder has no known explanation. V and J calls and clone size follow that table, whereas D and trimming were derived from the DNA. The sample records some 95,000 clones, around nine tenths of which are singletons. The top ten constitute about 4.2% of the sample.

What the work shows at the level of the full study, not this receptor alone: How much clinical and demographic metadata was included differed by source and by participant, and the metadata was provided uncurated.

The sample comprised peripheral blood. The rearrangement joined TRBV25-1 to TRBJ2-3; TRBD1 might be the D gene, on 5 matching bases. The sequence was obtained from a man aged 70-80 years with acute or convalescent COVID-19. The DNA is TGTGCCAGCAGTGATCAGGGCGACACAGATACGCAGTATTTT. It codes for CASSDQGDTDTQYF.